Below are 23 T cell receptor beta chains sequenced from a single sample in a study of cytomegalovirus exposure and HLA in healthy donors. 60 Vbeta and 13 Jbeta primers were used in PCR. The table came from immunoSEQ multiplex PCR; TCRdb's copy has only in-frame clones and leaves some out. The data show about 180,000 clones, more than 65% seen once. Material for sequencing was PBMCs. These TCRs come from a girl aged 2 to 10 in good health and CMV-seropositive.

The chain combines TRBV20-1 with TRBJ2-7; perhaps TRBD2 as D (6 bases). The CDR3 extends over 11 amino acids. Trimming cost V 4 bases and J 6 bases, with 10 bases left between them. The germline gives CDR1 DFQATT, CDR2 SNEGSKA (reference sequence). CDR3 sequence (DNA): TGCAGTGCTACCGGGGGACGCGAGCAGTACTTC. This sequence encodes CSATGGREQYF.

This sequence joins TRBV2 and TRBJ2-5, with TRBD1 matching over 8 bases. The DNA end is more similar to TRBJ2-7, so the J call may be wrong. The germline CDR1 and CDR2 sequences are SNHLY and FYNNEI. The CDR3 is made up of 14 amino acids. The CDR3 sequence is CASSAQGARYEQYF. The CDR3 bases are TGTGCCAGCAGTGCCCAGGGGGCGAGGTACGAGCAGTACTTC.

The V call is TRBV29-1, the J call TRBJ1-2; 8 bases agree with TRBD1. The germline V gene has CDR1 SQVTM and CDR2 ANQGSEA. The CDR3 runs 11 residues. Trimming removed 6 bases from V and 7 bases from J; junction bases left unmatched: 4. The CDR3 sequence is CSVGQGRGYTF. The CDR3 region has the DNA TGCAGCGTCGGACAGGGTCGTGGCTACACCTTC.

The gene calls are TRBV7-9 and TRBJ2-5; 7 bases map to TRBD1. V lost 4 bases and J lost 2; bases outside the gene matches: 4. Germline V gene sequence: CDR1 SEHNR, CDR2 FQNEAQ (reference sequence). The CDR3 length is 14 residues. The CDR3 region is CASSSPGQQETQYF. In DNA, the CDR3 is TGTGCCAGCAGCTCGCCGGGACAGCAAGAGACCCAGTACTTC.

The chain carries TRBV7-2 and TRBJ1-2, with 8 bases lining up with TRBD1. The J segment lost 7 bases and the V segment lost 2 bases, leaving 15 bases of the junction unmatched. The CDR3 is 17 residues long. Germline values: CDR1 SGHTA, CDR2 FQGNSA. CDR3 coding DNA: TGTGCCAGCAGCTTACTCGGCCAGGGGGCCGCTCAGCGTGGCTACACCTTC. Protein sequence: CASSLLGQGAAQRGYTF.

CDR3 protein: CASSLRATGSDPQPQHF. The CDR3 DNA reads as TGTGCCAGTAGCTTGAGGGCCACAGGGTCCGATCCCCAGCCCCAGCATTTT. The V gene is TRBV19, the J gene TRBJ1-5; maybe TRBD1 (6 bases). CDR1 is LNHDA, CDR2 SQIVND, per germline (reference sequence). This CDR3 comprises 17 residues. Trimming cost V 6 bases and J 7 bases, with 25 bases left between them.

The V call is TRBV12-5, the J call TRBJ2-1; D is unresolved. This CDR3 spans 17 amino acids. V lost 3 bases, J lost 4 bases, and 19 bases lay in between. Germline assignment: CDR1 LGHNT and CDR2 FRNRAP. The CDR3 loop reads CASGFFEPNSLYNEQFF. DNA of the CDR3: TGTGCTAGTGGTTTCTTCGAGCCCAATTCTTTATACAATGAGCAGTTCTTC.

This clone was counted a single time. The gene calls are TRBV6-1 and TRBJ1-1; tentative D call: TRBD1 (5 bases). Germline loops: CDR1 MNHNS, CDR2 SASEGT. The V end lost 4 bases, the J end lost 8 bases, and 23 bases lay between the germline ends. This CDR3 has 16 residues. The CDR3 loop is CASSVRDSLLSWEAFF. The CDR3 coding sequence is TGTGCCAGCAGTGTTCGGGACTCCCTTCTTAGTTGGGAAGCTTTCTTT.

The chain couples TRBV2 to TRBJ2-2, with 8 bases aligning to TRBD2. The CDR3 is 20 residues long. CDR1 and CDR2 from the germline V gene are SNHLY and FYNNEI. V lost 1 base to trimming and J lost 2 bases; unmatched junction nucleotides: 15. The CDR3 region has the DNA TGTGCCAGCAGTGAAGAGAGTGGGCGGCTAGCGGGTGAAAACACCGGGGAGCTGTTTTTT. It specifies CASSEESGRLAGENTGELFF.

The rearrangement links TRBV4-1 to TRBJ2-7, with 7 bases fitting TRBD1. The germline CDR1 and CDR2 sequences are MGHRA and YSYEKL. V gave up 0 bases and J gave up 3 bases; unmatched junction bases: 8. The CDR3 has 16 amino acids. As DNA, the CDR3 is TGCGCCAGCAGCCAAGATCCAAGGGGGCTACGCTACGAGCAGTACTTC. This sequence encodes CASSQDPRGLRYEQYF.

This clone is a singleton in its sample. This chain uses TRBV5-1 with TRBJ1-2, with TRBD1 matching over 8 bases. Germline lookup yields CDR1 SGHRS and CDR2 YFSETQ. The V gene end was trimmed by 4 bases and the J gene end by 8 bases; junction bases not matched to a gene: 10. The CDR3 has 14 amino acids. DNA of the CDR3: TGCGCCAGCAGCCCTGGACAGGGATGGAGGGGCTACACCTTC. This translates into CASSPGQGWRGYTF.

This rearrangement joins TRBV5-5 to TRBJ1-2, with 8 bases matching TRBD1. The CDR3 is 15 amino acids. The germline V gene encodes CDR1 SGHKS and CDR2 YYEKEE (reference sequence). After removal of 4 bases from V and 8 bases from J, the junction contained 13 bases not matched to a gene. Written as DNA, the CDR3 is TGTGCCAGCAGCCCCCCGGTAGCAGGGGGCAAAGGCTACACCTTC. Its translation is CASSPPVAGGKGYTF.

The chain recombines TRBV7-8 with TRBJ1-1; TRBD1 matches at 9 bases. The CDR3 totals 16 residues. V trimming: 5 bases; J trimming: 4 bases; junction bases outside the gene matches: 11. CDR1 is SGHVS and CDR2 is FQNEAQ in the germline V gene. The DNA for the CDR3 is TGTGCCAGCAGCCCCAAACAGGGGGCCATCGGCACTGAAGCTTTCTTT. The encoded protein is CASSPKQGAIGTEAFF.

This rearrangement joins TRBV6-1 to TRBJ1-3; D is ambiguous. There are 14 residues in the CDR3. V lost 6 bases, J lost 0 bases, and 9 bases lay in between. Germline V CDR1 and CDR2: MNHNS, SASEGT. This CDR3 is CASSQVLSGNTIYF. CDR3 nucleotide sequence: TGTGCCAGCAGCCAGGTACTCTCTGGAAACACCATATATTTT.

The chain couples TRBV13 to TRBJ2-5; 13 bases are a match to TRBD2. CDR3 length equals 19 residues. After removal of 3 bases from V and 5 bases from J, the junction contained 15 bases not matched to a gene. Germline V gives CDR1 PRHDT, CDR2 FYEKMQ (reference sequence). CDR3 sequence: CASSFSRLAGGPIGETQYF. CDR3 coding DNA: TGTGCCAGCAGCTTCTCTCGACTAGCGGGAGGCCCTATAGGGGAGACCCAGTACTTC. The variable domain in full, with the rest retrieved from reference TRBV13 and TRBJ2-5, is AAGVIQSPRHLIKEKRETATLKCYPIPRHDTVYWYQQGPGQDPQFLISFYEKMQSDKGSIPDRFSAQQFSDYHSELNMSSLELGDSALYFCASSFSRLAGGPIGETQYFGPGTRLLVL.

The chain combines TRBV6-1 with TRBJ2-7; TRBD2 matches at 15 bases. The ends lost 5 bases at V and 4 bases at J; junction bases unmatched: 9. CDR3 length equals 17 residues. The germline gives CDR1 MNHNS, CDR2 SASEGT. DNA for the CDR3: TGTGCCAGCAGTCAAGGGGGGACTAGCGGGAGGACATACGAGCAGTACTTC. Translating gives CASSQGGTSGRTYEQYF.

The gene calls are TRBV6-6 and TRBJ2-5, with no clear D. The V gene's germline CDR1 is MNHNY and CDR2 SVGAGI (reference sequence). The ends were cut back, 6 bases at V and 1 base at J, with 12 bases in the middle. This CDR3 region has 14 residues. CDR3 in DNA: TGTGCCAGCAGCCCGCTTCCCGGCCAAGAGACCCAGTACTTC. This encodes CASSPLPGQETQYF.

The CDR3 DNA is TGTGCCAGCAGCCAGCTGGGGGGGAACACTGAAGCTTTCTTT. The encoded protein is CASSQLGGNTEAFF. The rearrangement joins TRBV4-2 to TRBJ1-1, with a weak D call TRBD1 (5 bases). The V end was cut by 3 bases, the J end by 1 base, with 9 bases between. The CDR3 is 14 residues long. Germline V gene sequence: CDR1 LGHNA, CDR2 YNFKEQ.

The chain recombines TRBV10-3 with TRBJ2-7; TRBD1 is a possible D gene (6 bases). The germline V gene encodes CDR1 ENHRY and CDR2 SYGVKD. This CDR3 is 13 amino acids long. Between the trimmed V and J ends, which lost 4 bases and 1 base, there was a span of 8 bases. CDR3: CAISVGQSYEQYF. CDR3 sequence (DNA): TGTGCCATCAGTGTTGGACAGTCCTACGAGCAGTACTTC.

This chain links TRBV25-1 with TRBJ1-1, with D perhaps matching TRBD1 (6 bases). Per germline, CDR1 MGHDK and CDR2 SYGVNS. This CDR3 has 13 amino acids. Deletions cut 4 bases from V and 0 bases from J, with 6 bases between. The CDR3 here is CASSGTVNTEAFF. The CDR3 DNA sequence: TGTGCCAGCAGTGGGACAGTGAACACTGAAGCTTTCTTT.

With respect to this clone: The germline gene is not matched at one end of the junction; a read error may be the cause. The rearrangement links TRBV19 to TRBJ2-1, with 11 bases aligning to TRBD2. Germline CDR1 is LNHDA and CDR2 is SQIVND (reference sequence). The CDR3 has 12 residues. CDR3 nucleotide sequence: TGTGCCAGTAGCTTCCCTAGCGGGGGGCAGGTCTTC. Its translation: CASSFPSGGQVF.

This clone was detected only a few times. The chain couples TRBV5-1 to TRBJ1-1, with D hard to call. The ends were cut back, 0 bases at V and 2 bases at J, with 8 bases in the middle. Per germline, CDR1 SGHRS and CDR2 YFSETQ. The CDR3 is 14 amino acids. The CDR3 sequence is CASSLAVGNTEAFF. CDR3 in DNA: TGCGCCAGCAGCTTGGCCGTCGGTAACACTGAAGCTTTCTTT.

The chain has TRBV9 and TRBJ2-3, with 7 bases that match TRBD1. Germline CDR1 reads SGDLS; CDR2 reads YYNGEE. J lost 4 bases, V lost 3 bases, and 8 bases had no gene match. This CDR3 spans 15 amino acids. For the CDR3, the DNA is TGTGCCAGCAGCGGGACAGGTGGTAGCGCAGATACGCAGTATTTT. The encoded protein is CASSGTGGSADTQYF.